The clone carrying this TCR beta chain was seen only a few times. The antigen is unknown. These data belong to a study of molecular identifiers for immune sequencing clone quantification. On the study more broadly: Four of five splits of RNA from approximately 22,000 or 94,000 naive CD8 cells were sequenced in replicates.

TCRdb redid the calling of the PCR reads with MiXCR, one entry per CDR3 protein. The data hold hundreds of thousands of distinct CDR3 sequences, with roughly 25% observed a single time. The CDR3 runs to 12 residues. Germline V gene lookup returns CDR1 SGHRS and CDR2 YFSETQ. With 3 bases removed from V and 10 bases from J, the gap between germline ends came to 11 bases. Overall study results and limits: Clones above 20 RNA copies contained over 98% of effector molecules and under 1% of naive molecules.

This receptor was taken from a human donor in good health. Some libraries in this study had Jurkat cell RNA spiked in. The source material was naive CD8+ T cells from blood, with Jurkat cell RNA spiked in. The subset is: FACS-sorted CD8+CD4-CCR7+CD45RA+ naive T cells. The rearrangement links TRBV5-1 to TRBJ2-1; no clear D. CDR3 sequence (DNA): TGCGCCAGCAGCTCTCCCCCCGGGGAGCAGTTCTTC. As protein: CASSSPPGEQFF. The full variable domain, rest sourced from reference TRBV5-1 and TRBJ2-1, is KAGVTQTPRYLIKTRGQQVTLSCSPISGHRSVSWYQQTPGQGLQFLFEYFSETQRNKGNFPGRFSGRQFSNSRSEMNVSTLELGDSALYLCASSSPPGEQFFGPGTRLTVL.